The rows below give T cell receptor beta chains drawn from one sample of a study of identical twins. TCRdb re-called the 5' RACE reads with MiXCR, one entry per CDR3 protein. The sample shows hundreds of thousands of distinct CDR3 sequences, 21% of them seen only once. This sample also appeared in a second study, on T cells expressing NK-cell markers.

Material: PBMCs. The source is a woman under 30 in good health. CDR3s include the opening cysteine and the closing phenylalanine or tryptophan. A D gene is named only where the DNA matches it firmly. Some rows mark clone size as missing; the rest say once, few, many or name a class of expanded clone.

cdr3_length	v_call	d_call	clone_size	j_call	cdr3_nt	cdr3_aa
17	TRBV10-3	TRBD1	few	TRBJ2-1	TGTGCCATCAGTGAGTCGATGGGGAGACAGGGAGTCCGTGAGCAGTTCTTC	CAISESMGRQGVREQFF
18	TRBV4-2	TRBD2	few	TRBJ2-3	TGTGCCAGCAGCCAAGGGGGGGGCGGGACTAGGAGGACAGATACGCAGTATTTT	CASSQGGGGTRRTDTQYF
11	TRBV30	-	-	TRBJ2-5	TGTGCCTGGAGGGAAAGGGGGTCCCAGTACTTC	CAWRERGSQYF
16	TRBV2	-	-	TRBJ2-6	TGTGCCAGCAGGGGAGACCGAACGCCTGGGGCCAACGTCCTGACTTTC	CASRGDRTPGANVLTF
15	TRBV4-3	-	-	TRBJ2-7	TGCGCCAGAAGCCAACTGGGACTTGCTGGGGGCGAGCAGTACTTC	CARSQLGLAGGEQYF
12	TRBV12-3/TRBV12-4	-	-	TRBJ2-3	TGTGCCAGCAATGGACGCACAGATACGCAGTATTTT	CASNGRTDTQYF
15	TRBV19	-	many	TRBJ1-5	TGTGCCAGTAGACAACAGCAACATAAGAATCAGCCCCAGCATTTT	CASRQQQHKNQPQHF
13	TRBV6-6	TRBD1	many	TRBJ1-5	TGTGCCAGTCGACAGGGAAGGGAGCAGCCCCAGCATTTT	CASRQGREQPQHF
13	TRBV5-1	-	few	TRBJ2-7	TGCGCCAGCAGCGGAGTAGCGCTGTACGAGCAGTACTTC	CASSGVALYEQYF
15	TRBV5-1	-	-	TRBJ2-3	TGCGCCAGCAGCCGCCCCGCCGCGAACCCAGATACGCAGTATTTT	CASSRPAANPDTQYF
14	TRBV7-6	-	-	TRBJ2-7	TGTGCCAGCAGCTTAGGGGGGGCGGTTTACGAGCAGTACTTC	CASSLGGAVYEQYF
14	TRBV5-1	TRBD1	many	TRBJ2-3	TGCGCCAGCAGCTTACAGGGGGCCACAGATACGCAGTATTTT	CASSLQGATDTQYF